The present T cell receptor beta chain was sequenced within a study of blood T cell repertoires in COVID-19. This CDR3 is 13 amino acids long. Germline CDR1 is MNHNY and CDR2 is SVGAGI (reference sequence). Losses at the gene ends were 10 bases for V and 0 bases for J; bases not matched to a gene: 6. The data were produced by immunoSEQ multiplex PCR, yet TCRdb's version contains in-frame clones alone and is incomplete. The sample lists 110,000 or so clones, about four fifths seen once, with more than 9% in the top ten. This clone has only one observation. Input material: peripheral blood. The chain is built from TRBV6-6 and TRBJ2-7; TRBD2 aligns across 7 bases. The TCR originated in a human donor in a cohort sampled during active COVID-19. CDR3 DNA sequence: TGTGCCACCTCGGGCGGGAGCTCCTACGAGCAGTACTTC. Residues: CATSGGSSYEQYF.